This section outlines one T cell receptor beta chain sequence together with its context. Its matching antigen is unknown. The DNA input per sorted-subset replicate PCR was 150 to 200 ng, corresponding to 25,000 to 35,000 T cell genomes. Libraries were prepared by immunoSEQ multiplex PCR; TCRdb keeps only in-frame clonotypes and omits some of them. Of a few million clones in the sample, 85% to 95% are singletons; the top ten hold more than 0.12%. The J segment lost 3 bases and the V segment lost 0 bases, leaving 4 bases of the junction unmatched. The CDR3 consists of 15 residues. Germline V gene lookup returns CDR1 SGHRS and CDR2 YFSETQ. This record belongs to a study of shared clonotypes between healthy human individuals. Study-level findings and limits: Clonotype sharing across a few donors was observed for around 5% of naive CD4 clonotypes. Rarefaction gave evidence that sorted-subset sequencing remained incomplete despite large depth.

The chain recombines TRBV5-1 with TRBJ1-1; TRBD1 matches 8 bases. Specimen: naive CD4+ T cells sorted from blood. The subset is: CD45RA+ positively selected. The receptor's source is a man younger than 35 in good health. The CDR3 DNA follows: TGCGCCAGCAGCTTGGGGACAGGGTGGGACACTGAAGCTTTCTTT. Translated: CASSLGTGWDTEAFF.